These 19 T cell receptor beta chains share one sample of origin, sequenced in a study of blood T cell repertoires in COVID-19. Repertoires were generated with immunoSEQ multiplex PCR, while TCRdb's copy carries only in-frame clones and drops some. The data contain tens of thousands of clones, more than 75% of them singletons. The sample consisted of peripheral blood. The receptors stem from a human donor in a cohort sampled during active COVID-19.

The chain carries TRBV5-6 and TRBJ2-1; 13 bases agree with TRBD2. The CDR3 is 17 residues long. The germline V gene encodes CDR1 SGHDT and CDR2 YYEEEE. V was pared by 2 bases and J by 3 bases, with 5 bases of the junction left unmatched. The CDR3 DNA reads as TGTGCCAGCAGCTTACTAGCGGGAGGGGGGTTCTACAATGAGCAGTTCTTC. This sequence encodes CASSLLAGGGFYNEQFF. The full variable domain, with the rest looked up from reference TRBV5-6 and TRBJ2-1, is DAGVTQSPTHLIKTRGQQVTLRCSPKSGHDTVSWYQQALGQGPQFIFQYYEEEERQRGNFPDRFSGHQFPNYSSELNVNALLLGDSALYLCASSLLAGGGFYNEQFFGPGTRLTVL.

DNA for the CDR3: TGTGCCAGTAGTGTTATCGGGACACCCTATGGCTACACCTTC. Translation: CASSVIGTPYGYTF. The chain employs TRBV19 and TRBJ1-2; D is perhaps TRBD1 (6 bases). V was shortened by 5 bases and J by 4 bases, with 14 bases between the two germline ends. The length of the CDR3 is 14 residues. CDR1 and CDR2 (germline): LNHDA, SQIVND (reference sequence).

The chain joins TRBV6-5 to TRBJ2-3; TRBD2 aligns across 11 bases. The V segment lost 8 bases and the J segment 6 bases; nucleotides outside the gene matches: 10. Per the germline V gene, CDR1 is MNHEY and CDR2 is SVGAGI. This CDR3 region has 15 residues. The CDR3 sequence: CASVRLAGLPDTQYF. CDR3 DNA sequence: TGTGCCAGCGTCCGACTAGCGGGATTGCCTGATACGCAGTATTTT.

The chain employs TRBV29-1 and TRBJ1-3; 7 positions match TRBD1. The V and J ends lost 6 bases and 2 bases, in that order; junction bases with no gene match: 1. The length of the CDR3 is 12 residues. Germline CDR1 and CDR2: SQVTM and ANQGSEA. The CDR3 is CSVQGAGNTIYF. In nucleotides, the CDR3 is TGCAGCGTCCAGGGGGCTGGAAACACCATATATTTT.

The CDR3 here is CASSLLGALNQPQHF. The CDR3 DNA reads TGTGCCAGCAGCCTCTTAGGGGCCCTCAATCAGCCCCAGCATTTT. The genes are TRBV7-2 and TRBJ1-5, with D tentatively TRBD1 (5 bases). The length of the CDR3 is 15 residues. Germline V gene data show CDR1 as SGHTA and CDR2 as FQGNSA. Trimming shortened V by 5 bases and J by 3 bases, and 14 bases separated the two germline ends. Supplemented by reference TRBV7-2 and TRBJ1-5, the full variable domain reads GAGVSQSPSNKVTEKGKDVELRCDPISGHTALYWYRQSLGQGLEFLIYFQGNSAPDKSGLPSDRFSAERTGGSVSTLTIQRTQQEDSAVYLCASSLLGALNQPQHFGDGTRLSIL.

The gene calls are TRBV5-1 and TRBJ1-1; 7 nucleotides line up with TRBD1. The CDR3 contains 14 residues. The V gene end was trimmed by 3 bases and the J gene end by 1 base; junction bases not matched to a gene: 3. Germline V lookup: CDR1 SGHRS, CDR2 YFSETQ. The CDR3 DNA follows: TGCGCCAGCAGCTCCGGGACAGAGAACACTGAAGCTTTCTTT. Amino acids: CASSSGTENTEAFF.

The chain is built from TRBV6-6 and TRBJ1-2, with 9 bases identical to TRBD1. Germline V gene lookup returns CDR1 MNHNY and CDR2 SVGAGI (reference sequence). With 2 bases clipped from V and 4 bases from J, the junction kept 8 bases outside the gene matches. This CDR3 contains 16 residues. The chain's CDR3 is CASSYLYRGQSYGYTF. CDR3 nucleotide sequence: TGTGCCAGCAGTTACCTTTACAGGGGGCAGTCCTATGGCTACACCTTC.

The J gene is TRBJ1-1, the V gene TRBV27; D may be TRBD1 (6 bases). The germline V gene has CDR1 MNHEY and CDR2 SMNVEV (reference sequence). Trimming pared 6 bases from V and 5 bases from J, leaving 13 bases between. The CDR3 runs to 13 residues. Here the CDR3 DNA reads TGTGCCAGCAGCTACCTTGACAGGACTGAAGCTTTCTTT. Translating it yields CASSYLDRTEAFF.

The chain combines TRBV5-1 with TRBJ2-3; the D gene is possibly TRBD2 (6 bases). The V gene's germline CDR1 is SGHRS and CDR2 YFSETQ. The CDR3 has 15 amino acids. V dropped 5 bases and J dropped 1 base, with 14 bases sitting between them. The DNA for the CDR3 is TGCGCCAGCAGGCAGGAGGGCCTAGGCACAGATACGCAGTATTTT. As protein: CASRQEGLGTDTQYF.

The V call is TRBV5-1, the J call TRBJ1-4; 9 nucleotides align to TRBD1. Germline V CDR1 and CDR2: SGHRS, YFSETQ. V was pared by 4 bases and J by 5 bases, with 3 bases of the junction left unmatched. This CDR3 has 14 amino acids. CDR3 in DNA: TGCGCCAGCAGCGAAGGGACAGGGAATGAAAAACTGTTTTTT. Protein sequence: CASSEGTGNEKLFF.

This chain joins TRBV6-5 and TRBJ1-1; the match to TRBD1 covers 7 bases. This CDR3 is built from 14 residues. With V trimmed by 3 bases and J by 7 bases, 8 bases remained unmatched. Looked up from germline, CDR1 is MNHEY and CDR2 is SVGAGI. CDR3 DNA: TGTGCCAGCAGTTATAGACAGGGTTTCAGTGAAGCTTTCTTT. Protein product: CASSYRQGFSEAFF.

The chain joins TRBV28 to TRBJ1-2; 10 bases align to TRBD1. Germline CDR1 is MDHEN and CDR2 is SYDVKM. The junction had 10 bases not matched to a gene; V was cut back by 1 base and J by 8 bases. The CDR3 extends over 16 amino acids. CDR3 residues: CASSLSVGDRGLGYTF. CDR3 DNA: TGTGCCAGCAGTTTATCTGTCGGTGACAGGGGGCTAGGCTACACCTTC.

The rearrangement joins TRBV19 to TRBJ1-2, with D possibly being TRBD1 (5 bases). The CDR3 consists of 13 residues. Germline V CDR1 and CDR2: LNHDA, SQIVND (reference sequence). The V and J ends lost 6 bases and 7 bases respectively, with 15 bases between them. The CDR3 here is CASRPLQGTGYTF. In nucleotides, the CDR3 is TGTGCCAGTAGACCTCTCCAGGGCACTGGCTACACCTTC.

CDR3 loop: CASSLAGPYEQYF. As DNA, the CDR3 is TGTGCCAGCAGTTTGGCAGGCCCCTACGAGCAGTACTTC. This sequence joins TRBV27 and TRBJ2-7; D unclear. Germline CDR1 reads MNHEY; CDR2 reads SMNVEV (reference sequence). Trimming left V 3 bases short and J 2 bases short, with 8 bases between. This CDR3 is 13 amino acids long.

The chain joins TRBV19 to TRBJ1-6, with D possibly TRBD1 on 6 matching bases. Germline CDR1 reads LNHDA; CDR2 reads SQIVND (reference sequence). V lost 8 bases and J 6 bases, leaving 14 bases between the germline ends. The CDR3 has 14 amino acids. CDR3 coding DNA: TGTGCCAGTGGACAGCATAGATCTAATTCACCCCTCCACTTT. Protein product: CASGQHRSNSPLHF.

The V gene is TRBV5-8, the J gene TRBJ2-7; weak D call: TRBD1 (5 bases). Germline CDR1 SGHTS, CDR2 YDEGEE. Deletions cut 2 bases from V and 2 bases from J, with 11 bases between. This CDR3 has 14 amino acids. The CDR3 sequence: CASSLKTAPYEQYF. The CDR3 nucleotides are TGTGCCAGCAGCTTAAAGACAGCTCCCTACGAGCAGTACTTC.

This sequence joins TRBV3-1 (or the pseudogene TRBV3-2) and TRBJ2-3, with 10 bases that match TRBD2. CDR1 and CDR2 from the germline V gene are LGHDT and YNNKEL (reference sequence). This CDR3 spans 15 amino acids. V trimming: 5 bases; J trimming: 6 bases; junction bases outside the gene matches: 8. CDR3 loop: CASSSGTSVVDTQYF. For the CDR3, the DNA is TGTGCCAGCAGCTCCGGGACTAGCGTTGTGGATACGCAGTATTTT.

The rearrangement links TRBV15 to TRBJ1-1, with D possibly TRBD1 on 6 matching bases. Germline V CDR1 and CDR2: LNHNV, YYDKDF (reference sequence). V shed 4 bases and J shed 4 bases, with 13 bases lying between them. There are 14 residues in the CDR3. The CDR3 coding sequence is TGTGCCACCAGCAAGGGGGTAGAGGTCACTGAAGCTTTCTTT. Translation: CATSKGVEVTEAFF.

The V and J genes are TRBV5-3 and TRBJ2-3, with 11 bases aligning to TRBD2. TRBV5-3 is placed among ORFs of uncertain function. The trim removed 3 bases at V and 2 bases at J, leaving 8 bases unmatched. The CDR3 runs to 17 residues. CDR3 protein: CARSSKGLAAYTDTQYF. The CDR3 nucleotides are TGTGCCAGAAGCTCTAAGGGACTAGCGGCCTACACAGATACGCAGTATTTT.